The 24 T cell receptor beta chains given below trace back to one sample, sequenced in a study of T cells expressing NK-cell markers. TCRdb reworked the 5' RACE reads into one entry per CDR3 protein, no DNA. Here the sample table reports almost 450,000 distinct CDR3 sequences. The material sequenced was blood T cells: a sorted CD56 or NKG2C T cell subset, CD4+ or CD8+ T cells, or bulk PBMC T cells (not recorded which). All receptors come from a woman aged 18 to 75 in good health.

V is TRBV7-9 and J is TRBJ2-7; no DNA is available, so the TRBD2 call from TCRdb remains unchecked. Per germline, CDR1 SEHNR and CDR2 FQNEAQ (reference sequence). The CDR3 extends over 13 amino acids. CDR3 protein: CASSLGQRLEQYF.

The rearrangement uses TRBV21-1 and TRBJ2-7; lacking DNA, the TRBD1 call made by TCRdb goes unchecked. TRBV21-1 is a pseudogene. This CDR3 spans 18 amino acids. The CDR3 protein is CASRTRETGDLPSYEQYF.

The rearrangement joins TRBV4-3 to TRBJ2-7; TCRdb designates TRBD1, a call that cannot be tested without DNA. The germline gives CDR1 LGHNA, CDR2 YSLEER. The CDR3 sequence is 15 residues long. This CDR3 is CASSPARGGPYEQYF.

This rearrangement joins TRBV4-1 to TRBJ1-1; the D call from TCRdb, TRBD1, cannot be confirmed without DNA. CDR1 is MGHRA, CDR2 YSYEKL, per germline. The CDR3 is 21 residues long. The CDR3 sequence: CASSQDPLRQGERRRDTEAFF.

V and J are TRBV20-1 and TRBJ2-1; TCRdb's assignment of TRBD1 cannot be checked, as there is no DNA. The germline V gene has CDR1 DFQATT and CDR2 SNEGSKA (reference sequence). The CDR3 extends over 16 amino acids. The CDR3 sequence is CSAMSLRLNSYNEQFF.

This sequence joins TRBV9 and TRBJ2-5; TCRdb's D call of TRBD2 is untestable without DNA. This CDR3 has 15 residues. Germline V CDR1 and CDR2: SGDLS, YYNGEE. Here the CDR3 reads CASGTSGGLQETQYF.

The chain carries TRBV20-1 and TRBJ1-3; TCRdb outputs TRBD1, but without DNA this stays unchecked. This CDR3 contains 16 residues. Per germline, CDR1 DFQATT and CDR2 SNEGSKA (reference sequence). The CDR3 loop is CSARENLKSGANTIYF.

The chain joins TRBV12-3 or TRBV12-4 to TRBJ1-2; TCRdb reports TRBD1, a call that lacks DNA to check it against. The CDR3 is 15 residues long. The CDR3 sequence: CASSSTPLGPYGYTF.

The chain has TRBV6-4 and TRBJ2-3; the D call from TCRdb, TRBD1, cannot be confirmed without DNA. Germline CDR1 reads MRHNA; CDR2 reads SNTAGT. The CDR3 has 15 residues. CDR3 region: CASSPGTGYTDTQYF.

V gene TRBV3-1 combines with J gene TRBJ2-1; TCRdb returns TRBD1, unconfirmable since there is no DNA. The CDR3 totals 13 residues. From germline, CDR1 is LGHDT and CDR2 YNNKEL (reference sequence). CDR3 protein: CASSDERGNEQFF.

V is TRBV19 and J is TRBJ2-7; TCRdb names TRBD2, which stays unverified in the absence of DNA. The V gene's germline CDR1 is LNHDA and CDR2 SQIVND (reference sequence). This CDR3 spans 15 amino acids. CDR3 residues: CASSIPSGTRYEQYF.

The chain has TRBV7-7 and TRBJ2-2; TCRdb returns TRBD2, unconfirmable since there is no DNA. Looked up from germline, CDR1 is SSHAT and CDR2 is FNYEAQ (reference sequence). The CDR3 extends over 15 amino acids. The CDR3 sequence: CASSSSSGNTGELFF.

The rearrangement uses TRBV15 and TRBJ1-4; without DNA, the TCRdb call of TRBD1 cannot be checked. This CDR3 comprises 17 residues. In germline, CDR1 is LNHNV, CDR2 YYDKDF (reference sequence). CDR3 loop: CATSRVRKQGTNEKLFF.

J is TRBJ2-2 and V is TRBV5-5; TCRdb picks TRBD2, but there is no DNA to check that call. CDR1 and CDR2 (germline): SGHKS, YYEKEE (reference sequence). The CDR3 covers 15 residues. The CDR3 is CASSFPAGGPGELFF.

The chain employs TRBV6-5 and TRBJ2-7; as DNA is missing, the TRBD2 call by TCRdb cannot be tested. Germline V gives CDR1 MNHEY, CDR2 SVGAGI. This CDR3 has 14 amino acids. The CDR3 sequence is CASSYGDSLYEQYF.

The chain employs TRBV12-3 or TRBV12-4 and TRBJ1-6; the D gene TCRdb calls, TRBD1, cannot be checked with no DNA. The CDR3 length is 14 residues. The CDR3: CASSQGQINSPLHF.

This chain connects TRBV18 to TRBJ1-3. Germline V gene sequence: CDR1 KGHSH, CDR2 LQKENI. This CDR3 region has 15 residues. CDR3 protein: CASSPQRGDGNTIYF. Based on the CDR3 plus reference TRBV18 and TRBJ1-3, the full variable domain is NAGVMQNPRHLVRRRGQEARLRCSPMKGHSHVYWYRQLPEEGLKFMVYLQKENIIDESGMPKERFSAEFPKEGPSILRIQQVVRGDSAAYFCASSPQRGDGNTIYFGEGSWLTVV.

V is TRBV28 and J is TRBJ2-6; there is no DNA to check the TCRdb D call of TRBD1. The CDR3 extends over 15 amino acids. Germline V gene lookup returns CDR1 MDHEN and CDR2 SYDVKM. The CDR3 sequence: CASSGTGIGANVLTF.

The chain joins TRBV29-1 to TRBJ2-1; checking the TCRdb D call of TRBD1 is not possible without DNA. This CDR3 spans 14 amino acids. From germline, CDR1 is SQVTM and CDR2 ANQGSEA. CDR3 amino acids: CSVKDRGTSNEQFF.

CDR3 loop: CSASGTSGSTATGEQYF. The V gene is TRBV20-1, the J gene TRBJ2-7; as DNA is missing, the TRBD2 call by TCRdb cannot be tested. Germline assignment: CDR1 DFQATT and CDR2 SNEGSKA (reference sequence). The CDR3 has 17 residues.

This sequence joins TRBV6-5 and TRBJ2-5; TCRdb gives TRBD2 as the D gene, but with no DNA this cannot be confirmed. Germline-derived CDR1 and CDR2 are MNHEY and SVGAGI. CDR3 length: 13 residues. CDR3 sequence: CASSYSLAETQYF.

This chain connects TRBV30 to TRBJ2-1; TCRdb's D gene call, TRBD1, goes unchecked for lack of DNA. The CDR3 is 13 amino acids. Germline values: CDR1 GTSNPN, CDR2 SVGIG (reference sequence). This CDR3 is CAFPGPGNNEQFF.

CDR3 region: CSAVWVEETQYF. The chain has TRBV29-1 and TRBJ2-5. CDR1 and CDR2 from the germline V gene are SQVTM and ANQGSEA. The CDR3 runs 12 residues.

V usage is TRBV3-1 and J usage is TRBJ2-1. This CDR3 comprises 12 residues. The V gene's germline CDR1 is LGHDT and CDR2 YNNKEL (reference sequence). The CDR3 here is CASSRGGIEQFF.